The rows below give T cell receptor beta chains drawn from one sample of a study of T cell repertoires in cytomegalovirus infection. TCRdb processed the reads anew with MiXCR; each CDR3 protein has one entry. In the table there are 150,000 to 200,000 distinct CDR3 sequences, less than 25% of which are singletons. These receptors lack a known antigen. This sample comprised CD8+ T cells from cultured PBMCs, obtained from culture after CMV antigen stimulation. Source of these receptors: a human donor in good health (CMV status not recorded). Some clones in this sample may be carry-over from other donors' samples. Both conserved end residues are part of each CDR3. A D gene is named only where the DNA matches it firmly. Clone size, where shown, is once, few, many, or a class for clones that have expanded.

TGTGCCAGCAGCCCCCCCGGCGCTAACTATGGCTACACCTTC	CASSPPGANYGYTF	-	TRBV7-2	-	TRBJ1-2
TGTGCCAGCAGCTTCTCTTCCGTGTATGGCTACACCTTC	CASSFSSVYGYTF	few	TRBV7-9	-	TRBJ1-2
TGTGCCAGCAGCCTCCAGGCTCGGGCAGGGAGGACAGATACGCAGTATTTT	CASSLQARAGRTDTQYF	-	TRBV7-2	-	TRBJ2-3
TGTGCCAGCAGGGAGGGGCGGGGGGCCTCCAATGAGCAGTTCTTC	CASREGRGASNEQFF	-	TRBV7-8	TRBD2	TRBJ2-1
TGTGCCAGCAGCGGAGACAGGGGAGCGGTAGACACCATATATTTT	CASSGDRGAVDTIYF	-	TRBV11-1	TRBD1	TRBJ1-3
TGTGCCAGCAGCTTAGGGGGCCCGAGCACTGAAGCTTTCTTT	CASSLGGPSTEAFF	-	TRBV7-2	-	TRBJ1-1
TGTGCCAGCAGTTTACGCGGGACAGGCTTAGTTGGGAACACCTTC	CASSLRGTGLVGNTF	-	TRBV27	TRBD1	TRBJ1-2
TGTGCCAGCAGTGAAATGGGGGTCGTGGACTACGAGCAGTACTTC	CASSEMGVVDYEQYF	once	TRBV6-1	-	TRBJ2-7
TGTGCCAGCAGCTCGGGCCCGGGGCGCCGCTGGGCTTTCTTT	CASSSGPGRRWAFF	many	TRBV7-9	-	TRBJ1-1
TGCAGTGCTAGAGATCGAGCGGGGTTTAGCACAGATACGCAGTATTTT	CSARDRAGFSTDTQYF	-	TRBV20-1	TRBD2	TRBJ2-3
TGTGCCAGCAGCTTAGGAGGGGGACATGGCTACACCTTC	CASSLGGGHGYTF	-	TRBV7-2	-	TRBJ1-2
TGTGCTAGTGGCCGCCCAGGACCGGGTGAGCAGTTCTTC	CASGRPGPGEQFF	-	TRBV12-5	-	TRBJ2-1
TGCGCCAGCCTTGAGACAAGGGGGAGCTCCTACAATGAGCAGTTCTTC	CASLETRGSSYNEQFF	-	TRBV4-1	-	TRBJ2-1
TGTGCCAGCAGCATGACTAGCGGGGTCTACGAGCAGTACTTC	CASSMTSGVYEQYF	-	TRBV7-2	TRBD2	TRBJ2-7
TGTGCCAGCAGCTTAGCGAACCCCTACGAGCAGTACTTC	CASSLANPYEQYF	few	TRBV7-2	-	TRBJ2-7
TGTGCCAGCAGTTTAGGGTTCACCGGGGAGCTGTTTTTT	CASSLGFTGELFF	once	TRBV28	-	TRBJ2-2
TGTGCCAGCAGCTTAGCGCTGGAGAGGCCCACCTACGAGCAGTACTTC	CASSLALERPTYEQYF	-	TRBV7-2	-	TRBJ2-7
TGCGCCAGCAGCCAAGATCTGGGGGCGGTCGGGGAGACCCAGTACTTC	CASSQDLGAVGETQYF	few	TRBV4-1	-	TRBJ2-5
TGTGCCAGCAGCTTAGCGCTGCTTACCTACGAGCAGTACTTC	CASSLALLTYEQYF	few	TRBV7-2	-	TRBJ2-7
TGTGCCAGCAGCCCGGGGACTAGCGGGGGATATTCAGATACGCAGTATTTT	CASSPGTSGGYSDTQYF	few	TRBV7-2	TRBD2	TRBJ2-3
TGTGCCAGCAGATTAGACAGGGGAGTCGCCTACGAGCAGTACTTC	CASRLDRGVAYEQYF	few	TRBV7-9	TRBD1	TRBJ2-7
TGTGCCAGCAGCCTCCGTCCGGGACTCATGAATGGCTACACCTTC	CASSLRPGLMNGYTF	many	TRBV7-2	-	TRBJ1-2
TGTGCCAGCAGCCAAGATGTGCTTTGGACAGGGGACGAGCAGTACTTC	CASSQDVLWTGDEQYF	-	TRBV14	TRBD1	TRBJ2-7
TGTGCTAGTGGTTTGAGGCCTACAGATACGCAGTATTTT	CASGLRPTDTQYF	-	TRBV12-5	-	TRBJ2-3
TGTGCCAGCAACGAGGGCGGAAACACTGAAGCTTTCTTT	CASNEGGNTEAFF	few	TRBV2	-	TRBJ1-1
TGCGCCAGCAGCCAACCCCGGACAGGACGGAACACTGAAGCTTTCTTT	CASSQPRTGRNTEAFF	-	TRBV4-1	TRBD1	TRBJ1-1
TGTGCCAGCAGCTTATTCGGGGGGGCCGACCGTTACAATGAGCAGTTCTTC	CASSLFGGADRYNEQFF	-	TRBV7-3	TRBD2	TRBJ2-1
TGTGCCAGCTCCATCGGGGGCCGGTATGAAAAACTGTTTTTT	CASSIGGRYEKLFF	few	TRBV12-3/TRBV12-4	-	TRBJ1-4
TGTGCCAGCAGTTACTGGTACCGGGACGTTCAAAACTATGGCTACACCTTC	CASSYWYRDVQNYGYTF	-	TRBV6-5	-	TRBJ1-2
TGTGCCAGCAGTTCGCCGGGCCCAAACTATGGCTACACCTTC	CASSSPGPNYGYTF	few	TRBV7-9	-	TRBJ1-2
TGTGCCACCAGTGATCCAGTGGGGGCCGGCTACACCTTC	CATSDPVGAGYTF	few	TRBV24-1	-	TRBJ1-2
TGCAGCGTCCCTTCCCCGGACCTTTATGGCTACACCTTC	CSVPSPDLYGYTF	few	TRBV29-1	-	TRBJ1-2
TGTGCCAGCAGCTTAGTGGGTCAGATCAGAAGTACGCAGTATTTT	CASSLVGQIRSTQYF	-	TRBV7-2	-	TRBJ2-3
TGTGCCAGCAGCTACGACTCCCTCGGCTACGAGCAGTACTTC	CASSYDSLGYEQYF	-	TRBV6-2/TRBV6-3	-	TRBJ2-7
TGTGCCAGCAGCCGATATTGGACTAGCGGGGGCTCAGATACGCAGTATTTT	CASSRYWTSGGSDTQYF	-	TRBV13	TRBD2	TRBJ2-3
TGTGCCTCCGGGGGGGGTTGGGGAGATACGCAGTATTTT	CASGGGWGDTQYF	many	TRBV12-3/TRBV12-4	TRBD2	TRBJ2-3
TGTGCCAGCAGTTTAGCGGTTAGCTCCTACGAGCAGTACTTC	CASSLAVSSYEQYF	many	TRBV27	-	TRBJ2-7